A selection of T cell receptor beta chains follows, all from one sample in a study of blood T cells in healthy people across ages. One entry per CDR3 protein, called by TCRdb with MiXCR from the 5' RACE reads. Of roughly 790,000 distinct CDR3 sequences listed, about 40% are singletons. The sample consisted of blood. The receptors come from a woman aged 55-75 years in good health. Both conserved end residues are part of each CDR3. D genes are given only for firm matches. Where a row states a size, it is once, few, many or the class of an expanded clone; other rows omit it.

J gene: TRBJ2-1; clone size: .; V gene: TRBV2; D gene: TRBD1; CDR3 protein: CASRDRVYNEQFF; CDR3 DNA: TGTGCCAGCCGGGACAGGGTCTACAATGAGCAGTTCTTC
J gene: TRBJ2-7; clone size: many; V gene: TRBV29-1; D gene: .; CDR3 protein: CSVEGQGYEQYF; CDR3 DNA: TGCAGCGTTGAAGGTCAGGGATACGAGCAGTACTTC
J gene: TRBJ2-7; clone size: .; V gene: TRBV4-1; D gene: TRBD2; CDR3 protein: CASSQESAGGEQYF; CDR3 DNA: TGCGCCAGCAGCCAAGAGTCCGCGGGGGGCGAGCAGTACTTC
J gene: TRBJ2-1; clone size: few; V gene: TRBV15; D gene: .; CDR3 protein: CATSREYSGVYNEQFF; CDR3 DNA: TGTGCCACCAGCAGAGAATACAGCGGAGTCTACAATGAGCAGTTCTTC
J gene: TRBJ2-1; clone size: .; V gene: TRBV2; D gene: TRBD1; CDR3 protein: CASSVRGQGETQFF; CDR3 DNA: TGTGCCAGCAGTGTAAGGGGACAGGGAGAGACCCAGTTCTTC
J gene: TRBJ2-1; clone size: .; V gene: TRBV3-1; D gene: .; CDR3 protein: CASSHYGAGTKGNEQFF; CDR3 DNA: TGTGCCAGCAGCCATTACGGGGCGGGAACAAAGGGCAATGAGCAGTTCTTC
J gene: TRBJ2-1; clone size: .; V gene: TRBV20-1; D gene: .; CDR3 protein: CSARDLDNYYNEQFF; CDR3 DNA: TGCAGTGCTAGAGATCTCGACAACTACTACAATGAGCAGTTCTTC
J gene: TRBJ2-7; clone size: .; V gene: TRBV19; D gene: .; CDR3 protein: CATRRDQSSYEQYF; CDR3 DNA: TGTGCTACACGCCGCGACCAGAGCTCCTACGAGCAGTACTTC
J gene: TRBJ2-3; clone size: .; V gene: TRBV27; D gene: TRBD2; CDR3 protein: CASSLGTSSFADTQYF; CDR3 DNA: TGTGCCAGCAGTTTGGGGACTAGTAGTTTTGCAGATACGCAGTATTTT
J gene: TRBJ1-1; clone size: .; V gene: TRBV29-1; D gene: .; CDR3 protein: CSVYQGTEAFF; CDR3 DNA: TGCAGCGTTTACCAAGGCACTGAAGCTTTCTTT
J gene: TRBJ2-1; clone size: .; V gene: TRBV6-5; D gene: .; CDR3 protein: CASSFRPAERYNEQFF; CDR3 DNA: TGTGCCAGCAGTTTCCGCCCGGCAGAGAGGTACAATGAGCAGTTCTTC
J gene: TRBJ1-6; clone size: few; V gene: TRBV2; D gene: .; CDR3 protein: CATDPGRNSPLHF; CDR3 DNA: TGTGCCACTGACCCCGGACGGAATTCACCCCTCCACTTT
J gene: TRBJ2-5; clone size: .; V gene: TRBV12-3/TRBV12-4; D gene: TRBD2; CDR3 protein: CASSLMSGSNEQYF; CDR3 DNA: TGTGCCAGCAGTTTAATGAGCGGGAGTAATGAGCAGTACTTC
J gene: TRBJ2-1; clone size: .; V gene: TRBV18; D gene: TRBD1; CDR3 protein: CASSPDRGLDEQFF; CDR3 DNA: TGTGCCAGCTCACCAGATAGGGGGCTGGATGAGCAGTTCTTC
J gene: TRBJ2-5; clone size: .; V gene: TRBV29-1; D gene: .; CDR3 protein: CSVETGQETQYF; CDR3 DNA: TGCAGCGTTGAAACAGGGCAAGAGACCCAGTACTTC
J gene: TRBJ2-7; clone size: .; V gene: TRBV2; D gene: TRBD2; CDR3 protein: CATGASGVYVQYF; CDR3 DNA: TGTGCCACCGGGGCTAGCGGGGTTTACGTGCAGTACTTC
J gene: TRBJ1-1; clone size: .; V gene: TRBV6-2/TRBV6-3; D gene: TRBD1; CDR3 protein: CASIDRGWTEAFF; CDR3 DNA: TGTGCCAGCATCGACAGGGGATGGACTGAAGCTTTCTTT